The rows below give T cell receptor beta chains drawn from one sample of a study of blood T cell repertoires in COVID-19. Assay: immunoSEQ multiplex PCR; the TCRdb copy retains only in-frame clones and omits some. Found here are approximately 250,000 clones, approximately 86% of them singletons; the top ten hold around 1.7%. What was sequenced was peripheral blood. These receptors were obtained from a woman aged 55 to 70 who had recovered from COVID-19. Both conserved end residues are part of each CDR3. Fields, in order: J gene, clone size, D gene, V gene, CDR3 protein, CDR3 DNA. A D gene is named only where the DNA matches it firmly. Not every row has a clone size; where given, it reads once, few, many or a size class.

j_gene: TRBJ2-1
abundance: few
d_gene: TRBD2
v_gene: TRBV28
CDR3aa: CASSPLYGGNVNEQFF
CDR3nt: TGTGCCAGCAGTCCTCTTTACGGGGGGAATGTGAATGAGCAGTTCTTC

j_gene: TRBJ1-1
abundance: .
d_gene: .
v_gene: TRBV25-1
CDR3aa: CASSPAGRGSRDTEAFF
CDR3nt: TGTGCCAGCAGCCCTGCTGGGAGGGGTTCGAGGGACACTGAAGCTTTCTTT

j_gene: TRBJ2-2
abundance: once
d_gene: TRBD2
v_gene: TRBV3-1/TRBV3-2
CDR3aa: CASSQVAGGPGELFF
CDR3nt: TGTGCCAGCAGCCAAGTAGCGGGGGGGCCCGGGGAGCTGTTTTTT

j_gene: TRBJ2-1
abundance: .
d_gene: TRBD2
v_gene: TRBV19
CDR3aa: CASSLSSGTEQFF
CDR3nt: TGTGCCAGTAGTCTTTCTAGCGGTACTGAGCAGTTCTTC

j_gene: TRBJ2-7
abundance: once
d_gene: .
v_gene: TRBV11-2
CDR3aa: CASSFRVSSYEQYF
CDR3nt: TGTGCCAGCAGCTTCCGCGTGAGCTCCTACGAGCAGTACTTC

j_gene: TRBJ2-2
abundance: .
d_gene: TRBD1
v_gene: TRBV6-5
CDR3aa: CASSYKGQPFPGELFF
CDR3nt: TGTGCCAGCAGTTACAAGGGACAGCCTTTCCCCGGGGAGCTGTTTTTT

j_gene: TRBJ2-5
abundance: .
d_gene: TRBD1
v_gene: TRBV6-5
CDR3aa: CASRSQGETQYF
CDR3nt: TGTGCCAGCAGATCACAGGGGGAGACCCAGTACTTC

j_gene: TRBJ1-3
abundance: .
d_gene: TRBD1
v_gene: TRBV7-6
CDR3aa: CASSLRTGEGGNTIYF
CDR3nt: TGTGCCAGCAGCTTACGGACAGGCGAGGGCGGAAACACCATATATTTT

j_gene: TRBJ1-2
abundance: .
d_gene: .
v_gene: TRBV28
CDR3aa: CASSPPPRRDLGYTF
CDR3nt: TGTGCCAGCAGTCCACCCCCGCGGCGGGATCTTGGCTACACCTTC

j_gene: TRBJ2-6
abundance: .
d_gene: .
v_gene: TRBV19
CDR3aa: CASTVGRLTGANVLTF
CDR3nt: TGTGCCAGTACCGTGGGCCGCCTCACTGGGGCCAACGTCCTGACTTTC

j_gene: TRBJ2-2
abundance: .
d_gene: TRBD1
v_gene: TRBV7-3
CDR3aa: CASSMDRADTGELFF
CDR3nt: TGTGCCAGCAGCATGGACAGGGCCGACACCGGGGAGCTGTTTTTT

j_gene: TRBJ2-1
abundance: .
d_gene: TRBD2
v_gene: TRBV5-1
CDR3aa: CASSWGLAGDLYNEQFF
CDR3nt: TGCGCCAGCAGCTGGGGACTAGCGGGGGACCTATACAATGAGCAGTTCTTC

j_gene: TRBJ2-1
abundance: .
d_gene: .
v_gene: TRBV18
CDR3aa: CASSPPAGARNEQFF
CDR3nt: TGTGCCAGCTCACCCCCGGCGGGGGCCCGCAATGAGCAGTTCTTC

j_gene: TRBJ2-5
abundance: .
d_gene: .
v_gene: TRBV7-2
CDR3aa: CASSLATHF
CDR3nt: TGTGCCAGCAGCTTAGCGACACACTTC

j_gene: TRBJ1-1
abundance: .
d_gene: .
v_gene: TRBV7-9
CDR3aa: CASSLQVNTEAFF
CDR3nt: TGTGCCAGCAGCTTACAGGTGAACACTGAAGCTTTCTTT

j_gene: TRBJ2-4
abundance: .
d_gene: TRBD1
v_gene: TRBV5-4
CDR3aa: CASSTSLGQGNIQYF
CDR3nt: TGTGCCAGCAGCACATCCTTGGGACAGGGAAACATTCAGTACTTC

j_gene: TRBJ2-2
abundance: .
d_gene: .
v_gene: TRBV9
CDR3aa: CASSVYPGELFF
CDR3nt: TGTGCCAGCAGCGTTTATCCCGGGGAGCTGTTTTTT

j_gene: TRBJ1-2
abundance: .
d_gene: TRBD1
v_gene: TRBV7-9
CDR3aa: CASSLGGTDYGYTF
CDR3nt: TGTGCCAGCAGCTTAGGGGGGACAGACTATGGCTACACCTTC

j_gene: TRBJ2-1
abundance: .
d_gene: .
v_gene: TRBV7-2
CDR3aa: CASSSLYNEQFF
CDR3nt: TGTGCCAGCAGCTCCCTTTACAATGAGCAGTTCTTC

j_gene: TRBJ2-7
abundance: .
d_gene: .
v_gene: TRBV7-9
CDR3aa: CASSTGSFYEQYF
CDR3nt: TGTGCCAGCAGCACGGGTTCATTCTACGAGCAGTACTTC

j_gene: TRBJ2-5
abundance: .
d_gene: TRBD2
v_gene: TRBV19
CDR3aa: CASSNGGSEETQYF
CDR3nt: TGTGCCAGTAGTAACGGGGGGTCGGAGGAGACCCAGTACTTC

j_gene: TRBJ2-1
abundance: few
d_gene: TRBD2
v_gene: TRBV2
CDR3aa: CASSELLAGAKRDEQFF
CDR3nt: TGTGCCAGCAGTGAATTGCTAGCGGGGGCTAAAAGGGATGAGCAGTTCTTC

j_gene: TRBJ1-6
abundance: .
d_gene: .
v_gene: TRBV6-2/TRBV6-3
CDR3aa: CASSYSTSGSYSPLHF
CDR3nt: TGTGCCAGCAGTTACTCTACCTCGGGAAGTTATTCACCCCTCCACTTT

j_gene: TRBJ2-1
abundance: once
d_gene: .
v_gene: TRBV6-5
CDR3aa: CASSYSIDSTNEQFF
CDR3nt: TGTGCCAGCAGTTACTCTATTGACAGTACCAATGAGCAGTTCTTC

j_gene: TRBJ2-2
abundance: .
d_gene: TRBD1
v_gene: TRBV5-1
CDR3aa: CASSLGTGDTGELFF
CDR3nt: TGCGCCAGCAGCTTAGGGACAGGGGACACCGGGGAGCTGTTTTTT

j_gene: TRBJ1-1
abundance: .
d_gene: .
v_gene: TRBV7-9
CDR3aa: CASSLAGLDTEAFF
CDR3nt: TGTGCCAGCAGCTTAGCGGGACTAGACACTGAAGCTTTCTTT

j_gene: TRBJ1-5
abundance: .
d_gene: TRBD1
v_gene: TRBV5-1
CDR3aa: CASSLGTGSRQPQHF
CDR3nt: TGCGCCAGCAGCTTGGGGACAGGGTCACGCCAGCCCCAGCATTTT

j_gene: TRBJ1-5
abundance: once
d_gene: .
v_gene: TRBV2
CDR3aa: CASRVNRDQPQHF
CDR3nt: TGTGCCAGCAGAGTTAACAGGGATCAGCCCCAGCATTTT

j_gene: TRBJ1-2
abundance: .
d_gene: .
v_gene: TRBV6-2/TRBV6-3
CDR3aa: CASSYGRGDYGYTF
CDR3nt: TGTGCCAGCAGTTACGGTCGGGGGGACTATGGCTACACCTTC

j_gene: TRBJ2-2
abundance: .
d_gene: TRBD1
v_gene: TRBV5-1
CDR3aa: CASSLGQGPNTGELFF
CDR3nt: TGCGCCAGCAGCTTGGGACAGGGACCCAACACCGGGGAGCTGTTTTTT

j_gene: TRBJ1-1
abundance: .
d_gene: TRBD1
v_gene: TRBV5-1
CDR3aa: CASSSVPGQGQAFF
CDR3nt: TGCGCCAGCAGCTCCGTCCCGGGACAGGGTCAAGCTTTCTTT

j_gene: TRBJ2-3
abundance: .
d_gene: TRBD2
v_gene: TRBV23-1
CDR3aa: CASSHPGSFPGLAEVSTDTQYF
CDR3nt: TGCGCCAGCAGTCACCCAGGGAGTTTCCCGGGACTAGCGGAGGTTAGCACAGATACGCAGTATTTT

j_gene: TRBJ2-5
abundance: once
d_gene: .
v_gene: TRBV18
CDR3aa: CASSPLRAVQETQYF
CDR3nt: TGTGCCAGCTCCCCCCTCAGGGCGGTCCAAGAGACCCAGTACTTC

j_gene: TRBJ1-3
abundance: .
d_gene: .
v_gene: TRBV2
CDR3aa: CASSRGRSSGNTIYF
CDR3nt: TGTGCCAGCAGTCGTGGGAGAAGCTCTGGAAACACCATATATTTT

j_gene: TRBJ2-3
abundance: .
d_gene: .
v_gene: TRBV7-7
CDR3aa: CAVQGTDTQYF
CDR3nt: TGTGCTGTACAGGGAACAGATACGCAGTATTTT

j_gene: TRBJ2-7
abundance: .
d_gene: .
v_gene: TRBV12-5
CDR3aa: CASGLLRPLRDRSYEQYF
CDR3nt: TGTGCTAGTGGTCTACTCCGCCCTCTCCGCGACAGGTCCTACGAGCAGTACTTC

j_gene: TRBJ1-1
abundance: .
d_gene: TRBD1
v_gene: TRBV29-1
CDR3aa: CSVDLRRGPGAFF
CDR3nt: TGCAGCGTTGACCTCAGGAGGGGGCCGGGGGCTTTCTTT

j_gene: TRBJ2-1
abundance: .
d_gene: .
v_gene: TRBV19
CDR3aa: CATGARSYNEQFF
CDR3nt: TGTGCCACGGGAGCGAGGTCGTACAATGAGCAGTTCTTC

j_gene: TRBJ1-2
abundance: once
d_gene: .
v_gene: TRBV3-1/TRBV3-2
CDR3aa: CASSLTGLEWGYTF
CDR3nt: TGTGCCAGCAGCCTGACAGGTCTTGAATGGGGCTACACCTTC

j_gene: TRBJ1-2
abundance: .
d_gene: .
v_gene: TRBV6-4
CDR3aa: CASSDFTEKTNYGYTF
CDR3nt: TGTGCCAGCAGTGACTTCACGGAGAAAACTAACTATGGCTACACCTTC

j_gene: TRBJ2-6
abundance: .
d_gene: .
v_gene: TRBV10-2
CDR3aa: CASSESRVSGANVLTF
CDR3nt: TGCGCCAGCAGTGAGTCACGGGTTTCTGGGGCCAACGTCCTGACTTTC

j_gene: TRBJ2-1
abundance: .
d_gene: TRBD1
v_gene: TRBV5-1
CDR3aa: CASSLQGGAGNEQFF
CDR3nt: TGCGCCAGCAGCTTGCAAGGGGGCGCAGGGAATGAGCAGTTCTTC

j_gene: TRBJ2-4
abundance: .
d_gene: .
v_gene: TRBV7-6
CDR3aa: CASSTSGGGDIQYF
CDR3nt: TGTGCCAGCAGCACTTCGGGGGGCGGTGACATTCAGTACTTC

j_gene: TRBJ2-3
abundance: .
d_gene: TRBD2
v_gene: TRBV3-1/TRBV3-2
CDR3aa: CASSQLTPRGEDTQYF
CDR3nt: TGTGCCAGCAGCCAGTTGACACCCCGGGGGGAAGATACGCAGTATTTT

j_gene: TRBJ1-6
abundance: .
d_gene: .
v_gene: TRBV7-3
CDR3aa: CASSRDSSNSPLHF
CDR3nt: TGTGCCAGCAGCCGGGACTCCTCTAATTCACCCCTCCACTTT

j_gene: TRBJ1-5
abundance: few
d_gene: .
v_gene: TRBV11-2
CDR3aa: CASSLQVGNQPQHF
CDR3nt: TGTGCCAGCAGCTTACAGGTGGGCAATCAGCCCCAGCATTTT

j_gene: TRBJ1-6
abundance: .
d_gene: .
v_gene: TRBV25-1
CDR3aa: CASSGSSYNSPLHF
CDR3nt: TGTGCCAGCAGTGGGAGCTCCTATAATTCACCCCTCCACTTT

j_gene: TRBJ1-5
abundance: once
d_gene: .
v_gene: TRBV28
CDR3aa: CASISSGFGNQPQHF
CDR3nt: TGTGCCAGCATTTCCTCAGGATTCGGCAATCAGCCCCAGCATTTT

j_gene: TRBJ1-1
abundance: .
d_gene: .
v_gene: TRBV5-4
CDR3aa: CASSFGQGGEAFF
CDR3nt: TGTGCCAGCAGCTTCGGACAAGGAGGGGAAGCTTTCTTT

j_gene: TRBJ2-7
abundance: .
d_gene: .
v_gene: TRBV6-5
CDR3aa: CASSISILSYEQYF
CDR3nt: TGTGCCAGCTCTATAAGCATTCTATCCTACGAGCAGTACTTC

j_gene: TRBJ1-2
abundance: .
d_gene: TRBD1
v_gene: TRBV6-1
CDR3aa: CASSDRGDYYGYTF
CDR3nt: TGTGCCAGCAGTGACAGGGGGGACTACTATGGCTACACCTTC

j_gene: TRBJ1-1
abundance: once
d_gene: .
v_gene: TRBV4-3
CDR3aa: CASSQDTAMNTEAFF
CDR3nt: TGCGCCAGCAGCCAAGATACAGCTATGAACACTGAAGCTTTCTTT

j_gene: TRBJ2-2
abundance: .
d_gene: .
v_gene: TRBV18
CDR3aa: CASSFRRGSGELFF
CDR3nt: TGTGCCAGCTCTTTCCGCCGGGGGTCCGGGGAGCTGTTTTTT

j_gene: TRBJ1-1
abundance: few
d_gene: .
v_gene: TRBV28
CDR3aa: CASRRPLSRNTEAFF
CDR3nt: TGTGCCAGTCGCCGTCCGTTGAGTAGAAACACTGAAGCTTTCTTT

j_gene: TRBJ2-7
abundance: .
d_gene: TRBD1
v_gene: TRBV14
CDR3aa: CASSQGQNYEQYF
CDR3nt: TGTGCCAGCAGCCAGGGACAGAACTACGAGCAGTACTTC

j_gene: TRBJ2-2
abundance: .
d_gene: .
v_gene: TRBV6-1
CDR3aa: CASSQDSPANTGELFF
CDR3nt: TGTGCCAGCAGTCAAGACAGCCCCGCGAACACCGGGGAGCTGTTTTTT

j_gene: TRBJ1-3
abundance: .
d_gene: .
v_gene: TRBV15
CDR3aa: CATSRERWSSGNTIYF
CDR3nt: TGTGCCACCAGCAGAGAGAGGTGGAGCTCTGGAAACACCATATATTTT

j_gene: TRBJ2-7
abundance: once
d_gene: .
v_gene: TRBV7-2
CDR3aa: CASSLSLTAYEQYF
CDR3nt: TGTGCCAGCAGCTTATCCCTTACTGCCTACGAGCAGTACTTC

j_gene: TRBJ2-3
abundance: .
d_gene: TRBD2
v_gene: TRBV9
CDR3aa: CASSVGSGGTDTQYF
CDR3nt: TGTGCCAGCAGCGTAGGTAGCGGGGGCACAGATACGCAGTATTTT